These 18 T cell receptor beta chains were all obtained from the same sample, sequenced in a study of cytomegalovirus exposure and HLA in healthy donors. Primers included in the PCR were 60 Vbeta and 13 Jbeta primers. Sequencing used immunoSEQ multiplex PCR; TCRdb keeps in-frame clones, though not all of them. Among about 160,000 clones listed, 80% were seen once. Sequencing input: PBMCs. Receptor source: a woman aged 45-65 years in good health and CMV-seronegative.

The J gene is TRBJ1-2, the V gene TRBV5-5; D gene ambiguous. Trimming left V 2 bases short and J 6 bases short, with 17 bases between. CDR3 size: 15 residues. The germline gives CDR1 SGHKS, CDR2 YYEKEE (reference sequence). The CDR3 region is CASSFGSAGIHGYTF. The CDR3 bases are TGTGCCAGCAGCTTCGGTTCGGCGGGAATCCATGGCTACACCTTC.

This rearrangement joins TRBV19 to TRBJ2-7, with D perhaps matching TRBD1 (5 bases). Germline-derived CDR1 and CDR2 are LNHDA and SQIVND (reference sequence). The CDR3 is made up of 15 amino acids. Trimming removed 0 bases at V and 9 bases at J, with 18 bases between. The CDR3 here is CASSIDLYGADGQYF. CDR3 in DNA: TGTGCCAGTAGTATAGATCTATATGGGGCAGACGGGCAGTACTTC.

This clone has only a few counts. The CDR3 bases are TGTGCCAGTAGCGTACAGTTTTCCTCTGGAAACACCATATATTTT. Translation gives CASSVQFSSGNTIYF. The J gene is TRBJ1-3, the V gene TRBV19; D remains unclear. V lost 6 bases to trimming and J lost 0 bases, with 12 bases between them. CDR1 and CDR2 from the germline V gene are LNHDA and SQIVND (reference sequence). This CDR3 is 15 amino acids long. Using reference TRBV19 and TRBJ1-3 for the parts outside the CDR3, the full variable domain is DGGITQSPKYLFRKEGQNVTLSCEQNLNHDAMYWYRQDPGQGLRLIYYSQIVNDFQKGDIAEGYSVSREKKESFPLTVTSAQKNPTAFYLCASSVQFSSGNTIYFGEGSWLTVV.

The chain carries TRBV11-2 and TRBJ2-5, with 7 bases fitting TRBD2. V shed 3 bases, J shed 4 bases, and the junction held 2 bases outside the gene matches. This CDR3 has 13 amino acids. Germline assignment: CDR1 SGHAT and CDR2 FQNNGV. In DNA, the CDR3 is TGTGCCAGCAGCTTGGGGAGGGGAGAGACCCAGTACTTC. This gives the protein CASSLGRGETQYF.

The chain is built from TRBV9 and TRBJ1-2, with D possibly matching TRBD1 (6 bases). The V end was cut by 3 bases, the J end by 4 bases, with 16 bases between. Looked up from germline, CDR1 is SGDLS and CDR2 is YYNGEE. The CDR3 covers 15 residues. CDR3 sequence: CASSDYREGRYGYTF. DNA of the CDR3: TGTGCCAGCAGCGATTACAGGGAGGGCCGCTATGGCTACACCTTC.

The chain uses TRBV28 and TRBJ1-5; a weak D match, TRBD1 (5 bases). V gave up 6 bases and J gave up 10 bases, with 16 bases separating them. From germline, CDR1 is MDHEN and CDR2 SYDVKM. The CDR3 loop spans 13 amino acids. This chain's CDR3 is CASSLRGGYPQHF. In DNA form, the CDR3 reads TGTGCCAGCAGCTTACGGGGGGGATATCCCCAGCATTTT. Supplemented by reference TRBV28 and TRBJ1-5, the full variable domain reads DVKVTQSSRYLVKRTGEKVFLECVQDMDHENMFWYRQDPGLGLRLIYFSYDVKMKEKGDIPEGYSVSREKKERFSLILESASTNQTSMYLCASSLRGGYPQHFGDGTRLSIL.

The V call is TRBV7-2, the J call TRBJ1-2, with D possibly TRBD1 on 6 matching bases. Between the trimmed V and J ends, which lost 5 bases and 4 bases, there was a span of 11 bases. CDR1 SGHTA and CDR2 FQGNSA come from the germline V gene. This CDR3 has 13 residues. Here the CDR3 DNA reads TGTGCCAGCAGCCGGACAGCTAGCTATGGCTACACCTTC. Protein product: CASSRTASYGYTF.

CDR3 bases: TGTGCCAGTTCCAGACAGGGTGTGCCTCAGCCCCAGCATTTT. This codes for CASSRQGVPQPQHF. The rearrangement uses TRBV19 and TRBJ1-5; 7 positions agree with TRBD1. V dropped 8 bases and J dropped 6; count of bases not matched to a gene: 10. The CDR3 runs to 14 residues. Germline V gives CDR1 LNHDA, CDR2 SQIVND (reference sequence).

V usage is TRBV28 and J usage is TRBJ1-6, with 10 bases aligning to TRBD1. The V and J ends lost 6 bases and 11 bases, in that order; junction bases with no gene match: 10. Germline-derived CDR1 and CDR2 are MDHEN and SYDVKM. The CDR3 consists of 15 residues. DNA of the CDR3: TGTGCCAGCAGGATGGGTGACAGGGGGCAGACACCCCTCCACTTT. Amino acid sequence: CASRMGDRGQTPLHF. Supplemented by reference TRBV28 and TRBJ1-6, the full variable domain reads DVKVTQSSRYLVKRTGEKVFLECVQDMDHENMFWYRQDPGLGLRLIYFSYDVKMKEKGDIPEGYSVSREKKERFSLILESASTNQTSMYLCASRMGDRGQTPLHFGNGTRLTVT.

This clone showed up just once. This chain uses TRBV5-1 with TRBJ2-1; unclear D gene. The V gene lost 4 bases and the J gene lost 0 bases, with 11 bases spanning the gap. There are 15 residues in the CDR3. CDR1 SGHRS and CDR2 YFSETQ come from the germline V gene. The CDR3 loop is CASSLGLSSYNEQFF. The CDR3 bases are TGCGCCAGCAGCCTTGGGCTAAGCTCCTACAATGAGCAGTTCTTC.

A remark on this clone: The junction differs from germline at one of its ends, possibly a read error. This chain uses TRBV6-5 with TRBJ2-7, with a tentative D call TRBD2 (7 bases). The CDR3 extends over 15 amino acids. Per the germline V gene, CDR1 is MNHEY and CDR2 is SVGAGI. Here the CDR3 DNA reads TGTGCCAGCAGCAGCTGGGGGGGCGAACCCTACGAGCAGCACTTC. As protein: CASSSWGGEPYEQHF.

CDR3 loop: CASSDRVGSKAKNIQYF. In nucleotides, the CDR3 is TGTGCCAGTAGTGACAGGGTGGGCTCAAAAGCCAAAAACATTCAGTACTTC. V usage is TRBV19 and J usage is TRBJ2-4; TRBD1 aligns across 7 bases. The CDR3 has 17 amino acids. The trim removed 5 bases at V and 0 bases at J, leaving 10 bases unmatched. The germline V gene encodes CDR1 LNHDA and CDR2 SQIVND (reference sequence).

CDR3 DNA sequence: TGTGCCAGCAGGCCGCAGGGGGATAGGCCCCAGCATTTT. It codes for CASRPQGDRPQHF. V usage is TRBV28 and J usage is TRBJ1-5; 7 nucleotides match TRBD1. CDR1 is MDHEN and CDR2 is SYDVKM in the germline V gene. V was pared by 6 bases and J by 9 bases, with 8 bases of the junction left unmatched. The CDR3 consists of 13 residues. Full variable domain (missing parts from reference TRBV28 and TRBJ1-5): DVKVTQSSRYLVKRTGEKVFLECVQDMDHENMFWYRQDPGLGLRLIYFSYDVKMKEKGDIPEGYSVSREKKERFSLILESASTNQTSMYLCASRPQGDRPQHFGDGTRLSIL.

V and J are TRBV13 and TRBJ1-2; 8 bases line up with TRBD1. The germline gives CDR1 PRHDT, CDR2 FYEKMQ (reference sequence). This CDR3 is built from 16 residues. Trimming at V came to 0 bases and at J to 4 bases, leaving 7 bases not matched to a gene. The CDR3 sequence is CASSLGDREDLYGYTF. As DNA, the CDR3 is TGTGCCAGCAGCTTAGGGGACAGGGAGGACCTCTATGGCTACACCTTC. Full variable domain (missing parts from reference TRBV13 and TRBJ1-2): AAGVIQSPRHLIKEKRETATLKCYPIPRHDTVYWYQQGPGQDPQFLISFYEKMQSDKGSIPDRFSAQQFSDYHSELNMSSLELGDSALYFCASSLGDREDLYGYTFGSGTRLTVV.

The chain uses TRBV28 and TRBJ2-7, with D tentatively TRBD2 (6 bases). Trimming took off 8 bases at V and 0 bases at J, with 14 bases between the two ends. This CDR3 spans 14 amino acids. Germline lookup yields CDR1 MDHEN and CDR2 SYDVKM. DNA for the CDR3: TGTGCCAGCTTAACTAGCCTTAGCTCCTACGAGCAGTACTTC. Amino acids: CASLTSLSSYEQYF.

This chain connects TRBV5-1 to TRBJ2-1; 9 nucleotides match TRBD2. CDR1 is SGHRS, CDR2 YFSETQ, per germline. The length of the CDR3 is 17 residues. With 0 bases clipped from V and 8 bases from J, the junction kept 12 bases outside the gene matches. The CDR3 DNA reads TGCGCCAGCAGCTTGGGGGGAGCGGGGGGCCGTTGGTATGAGCAGTTCTTC. Protein: CASSLGGAGGRWYEQFF.

As regards this clone: The sample carries other DNA sequences with the same CDR3. The chain has TRBV6-4 and TRBJ2-1; D is possibly TRBD2 (5 bases). The germline V gene encodes CDR1 MRHNA and CDR2 SNTAGT. The CDR3 is made up of 15 amino acids. Deletions cut 0 bases from V and 0 bases from J, with 6 bases between. Here the CDR3 reads CASSDSAGSYNEQFF. Here the CDR3 DNA reads TGTGCCAGCAGTGACTCGGCGGGCTCCTACAATGAGCAGTTCTTC.

In this sample, this clone turned up a few times. The rearrangement joins TRBV7-9 to TRBJ1-1, with D unresolved. The CDR3 is made up of 15 amino acids. V was trimmed by 1 base and J by 5 bases, leaving 14 bases between them. In germline, CDR1 is SEHNR, CDR2 FQNEAQ (reference sequence). In nucleotides, the CDR3 is TGTGCCAGCAGCTTAGATCCGGGCGGGAGGACTGAAGCTTTCTTT. As protein: CASSLDPGGRTEAFF. The whole variable domain, filled in from reference TRBV7-9 and TRBJ1-1, reads DTGVSQNPRHKITKRGQNVTFRCDPISEHNRLYWYRQTLGQGPEFLTYFQNEAQLEKSRLLSDRFSAERPKGSFSTLEIQRTEQGDSAMYLCASSLDPGGRTEAFFGQGTRLTVV.